Listed below are T cell receptor beta chains from one sample, sequenced in a study of T cells in Graves' hyperthyroidism and ophthalmopathy. TCRdb processed the multiplex PCR reads anew with MiXCR; each CDR3 protein has one entry. The sample lists 45,000 to 55,000 distinct CDR3 sequences, 54% occurring once. The sequenced material came from peripheral blood or thyroid tissue (not recorded which). Every receptor here comes from a man between 18 and 29 years old with Graves' hyperthyroidism. Each CDR3 is given with its conserved first and last residue. A D gene is named only where the DNA matches it firmly. Some rows have no size entry. The others give once, few or many, or a class for an expanded clone.

TRBV29-1,-,TRBJ1-1,-,TGCAGCGTTGAAGATCTTGTAACGGCAGGGGCTTTCTTT,CSVEDLVTAGAFF
TRBV5-6,many,TRBJ2-3,-,TGTGCCAGCAGCTTGGTCGGGGGGACATCTACAGATACGCAGTATTTT,CASSLVGGTSTDTQYF
TRBV14,-,TRBJ2-5,-,TGTGCCAGCAGCCGGACAGTCCAAGAGACCCAGTACTTC,CASSRTVQETQYF
TRBV2,many,TRBJ1-5,TRBD1,TGTGCCAGCAGTGTGGACAGGGTGGTTCAGCCCCAGCATTTT,CASSVDRVVQPQHF
TRBV10-3,-,TRBJ1-1,-,TGTGCCATCAGGGACAGCATGAACACTGAAGCTTTCTTT,CAIRDSMNTEAFF
TRBV28,-,TRBJ1-1,-,TGTGCCAGCGGTGATAGTTGGACTGAAGCCTTCTTT,CASGDSWTEAFF
TRBV29-1,-,TRBJ1-2,-,TGCAGCGTTGGCGGCGGGGGCGACTATGGCTACACCTTC,CSVGGGGDYGYTF
TRBV11-1,many,TRBJ2-7,-,TGTGCCAGCAGCTTCCCAATGGCAAGTATGCGGTCCTACGAGCAGTACTTC,CASSFPMASMRSYEQYF
TRBV9,many,TRBJ1-5,TRBD1,TGTGCCAGCAGCGTAGGGACAGGTCTTGGTCAGCCCCAGCATTTT,CASSVGTGLGQPQHF
TRBV12-3/TRBV12-4,-,TRBJ2-5,TRBD2,TGTGCCAGCAGTTTTACTAGCGGGACGGGCCAAGAGACCCAGTACTTC,CASSFTSGTGQETQYF
TRBV12-3/TRBV12-4,many,TRBJ2-5,TRBD1,TGTGCCAGCAGTTTAGCCGGACAGGGGGTTTTCGGAGAGACCCAGTACTTC,CASSLAGQGVFGETQYF
TRBV12-3/TRBV12-4,many,TRBJ2-3,-,TGTGCCAGCAGCCAAGGACGCGGTACGCAGTATTTT,CASSQGRGTQYF
TRBV5-6,-,TRBJ2-5,TRBD2,TGTGCCAGCAGCTGGAGAGCGACTAGCGGGAGGGAGACCCAGTACTTC,CASSWRATSGRETQYF
TRBV29-1,-,TRBJ2-5,TRBD2,TGCAGCGCTGGGGCTAGCGGAGAGACCCAGTACTTC,CSAGASGETQYF
TRBV7-8,-,TRBJ2-2,-,TGTGCCAGCAGCGGGGGACGGACGAACACCGGGGAGCTGTTTTTT,CASSGGRTNTGELFF
TRBV7-8,-,TRBJ2-3,-,TGTGCCAGCAGCGTCTTTCGGACAGATACGCAGTATTTT,CASSVFRTDTQYF
TRBV7-2,-,TRBJ1-1,-,TGTGCCAGCAGCTTAGGACTCTCCTTT,CASSLGLSF
TRBV2,-,TRBJ1-5,-,TGTGCCAGCAGTGAAGAGTTTCAGCCCCAGCATTTT,CASSEEFQPQHF
TRBV29-1,-,TRBJ2-5,TRBD1,TGCAGCGTTGGGACAGGGGCAAGAAAGGGGGAGACCCAGTACTTC,CSVGTGARKGETQYF